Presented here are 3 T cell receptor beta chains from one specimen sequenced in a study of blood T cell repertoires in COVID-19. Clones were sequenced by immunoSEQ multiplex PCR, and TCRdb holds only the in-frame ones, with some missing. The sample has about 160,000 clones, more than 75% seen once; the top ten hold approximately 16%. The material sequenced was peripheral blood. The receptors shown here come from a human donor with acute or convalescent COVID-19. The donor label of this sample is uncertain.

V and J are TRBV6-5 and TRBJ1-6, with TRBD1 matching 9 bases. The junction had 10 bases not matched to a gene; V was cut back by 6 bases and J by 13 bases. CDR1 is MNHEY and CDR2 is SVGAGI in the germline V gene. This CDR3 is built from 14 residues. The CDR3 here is CASSSTGGAGPLHF. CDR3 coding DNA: TGTGCCAGCAGCTCAACAGGGGGCGCGGGTCCCCTCCACTTT.

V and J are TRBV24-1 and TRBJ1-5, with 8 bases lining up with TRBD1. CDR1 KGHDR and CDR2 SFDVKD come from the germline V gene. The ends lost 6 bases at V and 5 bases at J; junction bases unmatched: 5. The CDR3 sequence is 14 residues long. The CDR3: CATSPQGADQPQHF. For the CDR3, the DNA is TGTGCCACCAGTCCTCAGGGGGCCGATCAGCCCCAGCATTTT.

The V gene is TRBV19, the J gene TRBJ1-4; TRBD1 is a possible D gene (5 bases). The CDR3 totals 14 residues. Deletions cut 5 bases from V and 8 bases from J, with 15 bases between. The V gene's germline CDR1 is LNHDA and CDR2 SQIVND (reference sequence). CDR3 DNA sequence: TGTGCCAGTAGTGATCCGGGACTAGGGGAAAAACTGTTTTTT. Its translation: CASSDPGLGEKLFF.